This T cell receptor (beta chain) was identified during a study of STAT5B mutations in CD4+ large granular lymphocyte leukemia (dated by TCRdb to between 2020 and 2023). Study-level background: Among healthy controls, the CDR3 'QG' motif was associated with a particular HLA allele. The study compared the TCRbeta repertoires of patients with CD4+ T-cell large granular lymphocyte leukemia against the TCRbeta repertoires of healthy blood donors. Flow cytometry on FACSCanto II or FACSVerse confirmed that purified fractions exceeded 95% purity among lymphocytes.

TCRbeta rearrangements were sequenced from genomic DNA using the immunoSEQ assay at survey resolution. The authors processed their data as follows. A lowest detectable productive clonotype frequency of 2.59 x 10-5 was observed in the TCR sequencing data. Only productive TCRbeta rearrangements, meaning sequences that were complete and in-frame, were kept for the analyses. The clonality of each sample was calculated as Simpson clonality in the immunoSEQ Analyzer version 3.0. Clones were binned by frequency as very rare, small, medium, large (1-20%) or hyperexpanded (>20%). Generation probabilities were estimated with OLGA 1.2.3, V-gene circos plots were generated with VDJtools, specificities were searched for in VDJdb, and CDR3 motifs were identified with GLIPH. The table comes from immuneACCESS by way of TCRdb, which keeps in-frame sequences with V and J called. Part of the clones is missing from these tables; in studies checked, under half for an unresolved V gene and the rest for unknown reasons. The V and J calls and clone size are taken from that table; D and trimming were inferred from the DNA. In this sample the table shows more than 30,000 clones, roughly nine tenths of which occur a single time. The ten largest make up about 0.41% of the sample.

The healthy controls were 37 blood donors, and the buffy coats of these donors were supplied by the Finnish Red Cross blood service. All TCR-sequenced material derived from peripheral blood: patient blood samples and healthy donor buffy coats. Ficoll-Hypaque gradient centrifugation was used to isolate peripheral blood mononuclear cells. CD4+ cells were purified magnetically from the buffy coats of healthy controls. Genomic DNA was extracted with the Gentra Puregene Cell and Tissue kit and quantified on a Qubit 2.0 fluorometer. Trimming removed 4 bases from V and 2 bases from J; the gene matches leave 7 bases unexplained. Counted from cysteine to phenylalanine, this CDR3 has 16 amino acids. The CDR3 DNA has 48 bases and is translated from base 1. Taken from the germline V gene, the CDR1 and CDR2 loops are SGDLS and YYNGEE. Regarding this clone: The antigen it recognizes is unknown. Base qualities are not provided; no much larger clone lies one nucleotide away.

Study-level results and caveats: Data were not HLA-matched; higher clonality in CD4+ versus CD8+ T-LGLL could reflect the relatively small sample size. TRBV06-family usage was enriched among the top patient clones (8/27) compared with healthy controls (2/35). The main leukemic clonotypes were found to be private to each patient, although approximately 26% of the main leukemic clonotypes were detected at low frequency in the non-leukemic repertoires of other patients. Greater clonality appeared to be present in CD4-sorted patient repertoires than in healthy CD4+ repertoires, and the difference was retained after the putative leukemic clones were removed.

The V and J segments used are TRBV9 and TRBJ2-3; 10 nucleotides in the junction match TRBD2. The source is a human donor in good health. Sequencing used CD4+ T cells from blood buffy coats. The CDR3 protein: CASSLGTSDSTDTQYF. The sequenced DNA is TGTGCCAGCAGCCTCGGGACTAGCGATTCCACAGATACGCAGTATTTT.